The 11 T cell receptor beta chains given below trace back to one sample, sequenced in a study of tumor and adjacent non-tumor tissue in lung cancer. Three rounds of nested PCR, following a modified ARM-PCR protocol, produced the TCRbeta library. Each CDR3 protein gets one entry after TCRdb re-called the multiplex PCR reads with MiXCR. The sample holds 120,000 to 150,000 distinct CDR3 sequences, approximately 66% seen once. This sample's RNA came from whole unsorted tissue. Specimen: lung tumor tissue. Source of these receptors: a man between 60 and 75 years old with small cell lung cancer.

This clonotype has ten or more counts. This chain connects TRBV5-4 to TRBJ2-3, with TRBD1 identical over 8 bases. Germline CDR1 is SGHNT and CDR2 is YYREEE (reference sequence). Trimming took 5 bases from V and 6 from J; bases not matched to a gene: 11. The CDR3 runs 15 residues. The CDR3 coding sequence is TGTGCCAGCAGGCCAGGGACAGGCGACTTTGATACGCAGTATTTT. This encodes CASRPGTGDFDTQYF.

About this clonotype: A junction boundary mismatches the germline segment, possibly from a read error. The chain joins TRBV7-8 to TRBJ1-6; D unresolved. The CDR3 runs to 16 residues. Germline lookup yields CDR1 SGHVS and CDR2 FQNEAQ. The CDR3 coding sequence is TGTGCCAGCAGCTACCGACATAGCTCCTATAATTCACCCCTCTACTTT. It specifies CASSYRHSSYNSPLYF.

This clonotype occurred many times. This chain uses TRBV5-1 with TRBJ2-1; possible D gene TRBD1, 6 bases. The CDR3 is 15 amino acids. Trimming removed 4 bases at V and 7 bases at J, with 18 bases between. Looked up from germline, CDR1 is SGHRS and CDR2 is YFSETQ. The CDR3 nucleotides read TGCGCCAGCAGCCTAGCCGGACAGAGTGGAAATGAGCAGTTCTTC. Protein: CASSLAGQSGNEQFF. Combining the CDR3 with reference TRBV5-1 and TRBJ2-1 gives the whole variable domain KAGVTQTPRYLIKTRGQQVTLSCSPISGHRSVSWYQQTPGQGLQFLFEYFSETQRNKGNFPGRFSGRQFSNSRSEMNVSTLELGDSALYLCASSLAGQSGNEQFFGPGTRLTVL.

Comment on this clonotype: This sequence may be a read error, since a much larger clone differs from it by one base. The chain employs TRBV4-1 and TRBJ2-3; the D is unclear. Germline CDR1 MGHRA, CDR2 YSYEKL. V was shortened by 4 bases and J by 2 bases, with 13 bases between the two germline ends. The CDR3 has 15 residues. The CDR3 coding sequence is TGCGCCAGCAGCCCACCAGTGGTGCTCACAGATACGCAGTATTTT. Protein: CASSPPVVLTDTQYF.

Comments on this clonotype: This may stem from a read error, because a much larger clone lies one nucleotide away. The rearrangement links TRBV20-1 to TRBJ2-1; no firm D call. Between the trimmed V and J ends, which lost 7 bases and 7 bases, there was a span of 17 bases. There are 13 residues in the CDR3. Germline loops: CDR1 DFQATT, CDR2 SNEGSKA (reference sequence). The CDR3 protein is CSGLRGAQNEQFF. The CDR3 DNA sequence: TGCAGTGGATTACGAGGCGCGCAAAATGAGCAGTTCTTC.

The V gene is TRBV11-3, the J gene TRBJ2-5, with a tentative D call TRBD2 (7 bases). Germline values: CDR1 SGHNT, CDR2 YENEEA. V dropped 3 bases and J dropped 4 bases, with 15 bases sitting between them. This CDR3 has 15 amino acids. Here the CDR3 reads CASSLRTGGIETQYF. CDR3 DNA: TGTGCCAGCAGCTTGCGTACGGGGGGCATAGAGACCCAGTACTTC.

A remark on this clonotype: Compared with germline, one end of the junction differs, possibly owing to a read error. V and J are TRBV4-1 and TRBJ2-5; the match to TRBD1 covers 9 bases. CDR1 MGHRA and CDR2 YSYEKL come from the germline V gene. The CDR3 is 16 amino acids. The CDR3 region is CDSSRSPTGGGETQYF. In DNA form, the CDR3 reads TGCGACAGCAGCCGATCTCCGACAGGGGGAGGAGAGACCCAGTACTTC.

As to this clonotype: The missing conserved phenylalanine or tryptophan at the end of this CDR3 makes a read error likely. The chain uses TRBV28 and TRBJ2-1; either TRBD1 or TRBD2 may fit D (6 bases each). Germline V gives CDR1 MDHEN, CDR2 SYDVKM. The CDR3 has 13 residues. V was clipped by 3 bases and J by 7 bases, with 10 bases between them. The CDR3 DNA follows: TGTGCCAGCAGTTTTACAGGGAGGAATGAGCAGTTCTTA. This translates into CASSFTGRNEQFL.

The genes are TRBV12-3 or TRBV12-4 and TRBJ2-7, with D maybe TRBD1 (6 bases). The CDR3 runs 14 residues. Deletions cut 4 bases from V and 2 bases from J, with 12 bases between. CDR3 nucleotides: TGTGCCAGCAGTTCCTGGACAGTGACCTACGAGCAGTACTTC. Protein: CASSSWTVTYEQYF.

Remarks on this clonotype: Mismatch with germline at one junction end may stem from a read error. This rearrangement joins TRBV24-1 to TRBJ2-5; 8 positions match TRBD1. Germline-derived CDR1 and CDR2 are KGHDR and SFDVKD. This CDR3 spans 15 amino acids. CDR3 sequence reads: CATSDRRQGSESQYF. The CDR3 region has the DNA TGTGCCACCAGTGATCGTCGACAGGGGAGCGAGAGCCAGTACTTC.

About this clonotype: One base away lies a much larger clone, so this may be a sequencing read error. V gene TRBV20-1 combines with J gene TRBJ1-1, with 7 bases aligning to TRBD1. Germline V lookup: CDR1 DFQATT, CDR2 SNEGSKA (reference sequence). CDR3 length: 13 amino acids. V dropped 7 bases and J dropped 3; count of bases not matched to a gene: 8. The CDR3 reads CSVPGTVDTEAFF. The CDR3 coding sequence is TGCAGTGTTCCCGGGACAGTAGACACTGAAGCTTTCTTT.